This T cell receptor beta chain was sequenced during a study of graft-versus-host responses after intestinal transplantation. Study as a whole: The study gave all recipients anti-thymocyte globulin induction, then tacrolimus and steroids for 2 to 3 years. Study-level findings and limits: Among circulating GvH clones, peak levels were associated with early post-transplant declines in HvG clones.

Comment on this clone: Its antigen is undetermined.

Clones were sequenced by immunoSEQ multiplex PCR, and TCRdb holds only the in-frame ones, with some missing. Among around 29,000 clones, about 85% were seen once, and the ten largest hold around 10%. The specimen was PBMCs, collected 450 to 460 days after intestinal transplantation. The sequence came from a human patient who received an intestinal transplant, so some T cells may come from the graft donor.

The CDR3 region has the DNA TGTGCCAGCAGCTTGCAAGGGGGATCGGGCTATGGCTACACCTTC. This encodes CASSLQGGSGYGYTF. The chain couples TRBV5-5 to TRBJ1-2; possibly TRBD1 for D (6 bases). The CDR3 contains 15 residues. Trimming left V 1 base short and J 4 bases short, with 14 bases between. CDR1 and CDR2 from the germline V gene are SGHKS and YYEKEE (reference sequence).